This T cell receptor (beta chain) comes out of a study of persistence of HIV-infected CD4 T cells. The CDR3 totals 15 residues. Trimming shortened V by 6 bases and J by 1 base, and 12 bases separated the two germline ends. The germline gives CDR1 MNHNY, CDR2 SVGAGI (reference sequence). Concerning this clone itself: Its specificity is unknown.

This was the immunoSEQ version 4 assay in survey mode. Assay: immunoSEQ multiplex PCR; the TCRdb copy retains only in-frame clones and omits some. The sample holds 50,000 or so clones, 70% to 80% seen once. The stimulus was lysate of CMV-infected fibroblasts, 9 to 10 ug/mL. CD40L/CD69 double-negative CD45RO-high memory CD4+ T cells were collected. The rearrangement joins TRBV6-6 to TRBJ2-2; D gene ambiguous. Sample: CD4+ T cells sorted from PBMCs after roughly 18-hour stimulation, taken from a patient who received antiretroviral therapy. The receptor was isolated from an adult man with HIV who was CMV-seropositive. Written as DNA, the CDR3 is TGTGCCAGCAGAGGAACAGAGATGAACACCGGGGAGCTGTTTTTT. It is translated as CASRGTEMNTGELFF.